This T cell receptor (beta chain) was captured by sequencing in a study of T cells after yellow fever vaccination (dated by TCRdb to the late 2010s). Describing the broader study: The SMART-Seq v4 Ultra Low Input RNA kit was used to prepare libraries from fractions with low cell numbers. To track T-cell clones before and after primary and booster YFV17D yellow fever vaccination, bulk TCR alpha and beta repertoires were sequenced longitudinally. Two healthy male donors made up the cohort, one aged 18 to 29 years and the other aged 30 to 40 years. Bulk PBMC replicates and cell subsets were isolated from blood drawn at multiple timepoints before and after both primary and secondary immunization.

The treatment or condition label corresponds to: live attenuated yellow fever vaccine strain. At every blood-draw timepoint, two biological replicates of bulk PBMCs were collected. PBMCs were isolated from peripheral blood using a standard Ficoll-Paque protocol. RNA was extracted with TriZol from bulk PBMCs, CD4 and CD8 fractions, and dextramer-positive and dextramer-negative fractions. A note on this clonotype: What this receptor recognizes is not known. Base qualities are not at hand, and no much larger clone is one base apart.

TCR cDNA was synthesized by 5'RACE template switching, which introduced a universal primer site and unique molecular identifiers. Priming of cDNA synthesis was performed from both the TCR alpha and TCR beta constant segments. Libraries were amplified in two PCR steps, with sample barcodes and sequencing adapters added in the second step. Libraries were sequenced on Illumina HiSeq 2500 (2x100 bp) or NovaSeq (2x150 bp). Per the authors' processing: MIGEC was used to demultiplex reads and collapse the reads into UMI consensus sequences, and MiXCR was used for V(D)J alignment. Clonotypes responding to the vaccine were identified with edgeR on replicate PBMC samples, with the criteria of FDR below 0.01 and a log2 fold change above 5 up to day 15. Each bulk clonotype was labeled CD4 or CD8 based on which sequenced repertoire, CD4 or CD8, contained the clonotype at higher abundance. The raw public reads went through TCRdb reprocessing: fastp at Q25, MiXCR clone calling, in-frame beta chains kept. Merged by CDR3 protein, the rows form single entries marked with the most common genes and DNA. The V and J calls and clone size come from TCRdb's table, not from the authors' own analysis. Recorded for this sample are hundreds of thousands of distinct CDR3 sequences; 13% of them occurred a single time. More than 12% of the sample lies in the top ten.

Broader findings and caveats from the paper: FACS-sorted repertoires could contain abundant contaminating clonotypes from the bulk population, so computational filtering was required. Because only two donors were included in the study, the extent to which the findings can be generalized is limited. The secondary T-cell response was weaker than the primary response but faster, peaking on day 5 instead of day 15. A small share of clonotypes occurred in both CD4 and CD8 compartments, likely arising from convergent recombination. Most clones expanded after primary vaccination (around 96% of CD4 and around 89% of CD8) were re-detected after the booster, suggesting that broad memory maintenance occurred.

The V end loses 4 bases and the J end loses 8 bases, and a stretch of 22 bases separates them. The cysteine opens and the phenylalanine closes a CDR3 of 15 amino acids. The CDR3 DNA has 45 bases and is translated from base 1. CDR1 and CDR2, per the germline V gene, are SQVTM and ANQGSEA. The chain was built from TRBV29-1 and TRBJ2-3; the D segment might be TRBD1 or TRBD2, since each matches 6 bases. This TCR derives from a man aged 30-40 years who received the YFV17D yellow fever vaccine. The material sequenced was PBMCs, taken on the day of the yellow fever booster vaccination. At the DNA level, the sequence is TGCAGCGTTGCCCCGGTGGGGGGCGATGGAGTTACGCAGTATTTT. Its translation reads: CSVAPVGGDGVTQYF.